This passage covers 6 T cell receptor beta chains from one sample sequenced in a study of blood T cell repertoires in COVID-19. Repertoires were generated with immunoSEQ multiplex PCR, while TCRdb's copy carries only in-frame clones and drops some. The sample includes over 95,000 clones, around 85% seen only once; the top ten take about 13%. Sequences were obtained from peripheral blood. These receptors all stem from a human donor in a cohort sampled during active COVID-19.

The chain is built from TRBV7-8 and TRBJ1-5, with TRBD1 identical over 10 bases. V shed 5 bases and J 5 bases; nucleotides not matched to a gene: 9. The CDR3 extends over 16 amino acids. Germline CDR1 SGHVS, CDR2 FQNEAQ. This CDR3 is CASSEGGTGAYQPQHF. In DNA form, the CDR3 reads TGTGCCAGCAGCGAAGGGGGGACAGGGGCATATCAGCCCCAGCATTTT.

This chain uses TRBV7-2 with TRBJ1-3; D is perhaps TRBD1 (6 bases). Germline CDR1 is SGHTA and CDR2 is FQGNSA. CDR3 length: 15 residues. V dropped 6 bases and J dropped 4 bases, with 16 bases sitting between them. CDR3 DNA: TGTGCCAGCAGTCGGACAGAGGCAAAGGGAAACACCATATATTTT. It yields the protein CASSRTEAKGNTIYF.

This rearrangement joins TRBV15 to TRBJ2-1, with 7 bases fitting TRBD2. CDR3 length: 14 amino acids. V was clipped by 3 bases and J by 5 bases; unmatched bases: 4. Per the germline V gene, CDR1 is LNHNV and CDR2 is YYDKDF (reference sequence). CDR3 residues: CATSSGGVHNEQFF. For the CDR3, the DNA is TGTGCCACCAGCAGTGGGGGGGTCCACAATGAGCAGTTCTTC. The full variable domain, rest sourced from reference TRBV15 and TRBJ2-1, is DAMVIQNPRYQVTQFGKPVTLSCSQTLNHNVMYWYQQKSSQAPKLLFHYYDKDFNNEADTPDNFQSRRPNTSFCFLDIRSPGLGDTAMYLCATSSGGVHNEQFFGPGTRLTVL.

The chain combines TRBV6-5 with TRBJ1-6; D perhaps matches TRBD1 (5 bases). The germline V gene has CDR1 MNHEY and CDR2 SVGAGI. The length of the CDR3 is 14 residues. Trimming took off 6 bases at V and 7 bases at J, with 13 bases between the two ends. The CDR3 region has the DNA TGTGCCAGCAGGGGCCGACAGAACAATTCACCCCTCCACTTT. Translation: CASRGRQNNSPLHF.

This clone appeared once. The chain recombines TRBV18 with TRBJ1-2; D is unclear. Germline CDR1 reads KGHSH; CDR2 reads LQKENI. V was clipped by 3 bases and J by 8 bases, with 13 bases between them. The CDR3 is 13 amino acids. In nucleotides, the CDR3 is TGTGCCAGCTCACCTGGAGGGCTTAAAGGCTACACCTTC. It translates to CASSPGGLKGYTF.

The chain joins TRBV7-2 to TRBJ1-6; tentative D call: TRBD1 (5 bases). Trimming took 2 bases from V and 3 from J, leaving 5 bases between them. Germline loops: CDR1 SGHTA, CDR2 FQGNSA. This CDR3 has 14 residues. CDR3 loop: CASSLQGYNSPLHF. For the CDR3, the DNA is TGTGCCAGCAGCTTACAGGGCTATAATTCACCCCTCCACTTT. The full variable domain, with the rest looked up from reference TRBV7-2 and TRBJ1-6, is GAGVSQSPSNKVTEKGKDVELRCDPISGHTALYWYRQSLGQGLEFLIYFQGNSAPDKSGLPSDRFSAERTGGSVSTLTIQRTQQEDSAVYLCASSLQGYNSPLHFGNGTRLTVT.